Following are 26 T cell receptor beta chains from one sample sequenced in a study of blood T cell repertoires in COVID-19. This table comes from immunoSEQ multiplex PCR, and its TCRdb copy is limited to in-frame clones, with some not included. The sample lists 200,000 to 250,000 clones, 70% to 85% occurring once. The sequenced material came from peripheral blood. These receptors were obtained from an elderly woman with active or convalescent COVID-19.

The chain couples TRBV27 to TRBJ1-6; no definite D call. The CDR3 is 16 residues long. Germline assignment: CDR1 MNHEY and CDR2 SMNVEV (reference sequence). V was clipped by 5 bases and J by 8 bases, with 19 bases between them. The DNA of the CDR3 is TGTGCCAGCAGTCCCGCGGGGTACAGCCGGGATTCACCCCTCCACTTT. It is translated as CASSPAGYSRDSPLHF.

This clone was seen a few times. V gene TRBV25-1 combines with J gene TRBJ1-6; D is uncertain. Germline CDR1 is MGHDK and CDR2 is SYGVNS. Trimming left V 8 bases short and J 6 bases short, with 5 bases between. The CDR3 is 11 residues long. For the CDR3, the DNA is TGTGCCAGCGGAGGTAATTCACCCCTCCACTTT. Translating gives CASGGNSPLHF.

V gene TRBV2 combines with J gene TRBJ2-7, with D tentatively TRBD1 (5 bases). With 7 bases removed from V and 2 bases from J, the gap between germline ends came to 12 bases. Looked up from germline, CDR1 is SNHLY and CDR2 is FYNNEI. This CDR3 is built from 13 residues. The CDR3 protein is CASTRDSTYEQYF. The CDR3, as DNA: TGTGCCAGCACCAGGGATTCTACCTACGAGCAGTACTTC.

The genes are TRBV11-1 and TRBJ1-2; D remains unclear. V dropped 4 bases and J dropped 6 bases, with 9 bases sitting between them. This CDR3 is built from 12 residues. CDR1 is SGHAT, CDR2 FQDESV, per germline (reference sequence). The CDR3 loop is CASSWNGDGYTF. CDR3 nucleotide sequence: TGTGCCAGCAGCTGGAATGGAGATGGCTACACCTTC.

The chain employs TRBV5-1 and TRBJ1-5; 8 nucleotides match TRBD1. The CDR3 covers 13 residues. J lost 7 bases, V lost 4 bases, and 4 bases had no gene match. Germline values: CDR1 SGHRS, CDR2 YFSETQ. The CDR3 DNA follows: TGCGCCAGCAGCCAGGGACAGGACCAGCCCCAGCATTTT. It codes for CASSQGQDQPQHF.

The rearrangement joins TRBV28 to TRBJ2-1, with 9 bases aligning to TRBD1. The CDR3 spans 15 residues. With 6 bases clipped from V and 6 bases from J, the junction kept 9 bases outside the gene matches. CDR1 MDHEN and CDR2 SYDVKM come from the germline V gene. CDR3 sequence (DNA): TGTGCCAGCAGACAGGGGGCGAAGAGTGTCAATGAGCAGTTCTTC. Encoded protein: CASRQGAKSVNEQFF.

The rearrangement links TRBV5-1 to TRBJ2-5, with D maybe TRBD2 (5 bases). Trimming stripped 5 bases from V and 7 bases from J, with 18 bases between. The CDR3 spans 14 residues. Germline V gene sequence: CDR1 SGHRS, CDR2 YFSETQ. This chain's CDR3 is CASSSGEPLGTQYF. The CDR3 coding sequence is TGCGCCAGCAGTTCCGGGGAGCCTCTGGGGACCCAGTACTTC.

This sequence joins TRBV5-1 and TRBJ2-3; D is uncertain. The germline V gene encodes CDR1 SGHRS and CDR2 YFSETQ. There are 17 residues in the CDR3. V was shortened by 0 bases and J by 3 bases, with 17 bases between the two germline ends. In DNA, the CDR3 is TGCGCCAGCAGCTTGGTCTTCCCCCCGCGGCTGACAGATACGCAGTATTTT. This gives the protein CASSLVFPPRLTDTQYF.

CDR3 DNA: TGTGCCAGCAGCTTGGACATTTACAATGAGCAGTTCTTC. Its translation is CASSLDIYNEQFF. V and J are TRBV6-2 or TRBV6-3 and TRBJ2-1; the D gene is possibly TRBD1 (5 bases). Germline CDR1 is MNHEY and CDR2 is SVGEGT. This CDR3 has 13 residues. Trimming stripped 6 bases from V and 4 bases from J, with 10 bases between.

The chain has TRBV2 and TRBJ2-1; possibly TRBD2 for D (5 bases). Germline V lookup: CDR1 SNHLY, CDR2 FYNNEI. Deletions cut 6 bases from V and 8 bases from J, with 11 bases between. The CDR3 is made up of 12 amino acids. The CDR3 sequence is CASSVSVDEQFF. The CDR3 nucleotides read TGTGCCAGCAGCGTTAGCGTGGATGAGCAGTTCTTC.

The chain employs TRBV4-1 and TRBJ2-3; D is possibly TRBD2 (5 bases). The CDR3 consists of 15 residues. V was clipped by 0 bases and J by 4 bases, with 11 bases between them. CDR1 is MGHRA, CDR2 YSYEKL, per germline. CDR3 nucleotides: TGCGCCAGCAGCCAAGAGAACCTAGCTGCAGATACGCAGTATTTT. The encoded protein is CASSQENLAADTQYF.

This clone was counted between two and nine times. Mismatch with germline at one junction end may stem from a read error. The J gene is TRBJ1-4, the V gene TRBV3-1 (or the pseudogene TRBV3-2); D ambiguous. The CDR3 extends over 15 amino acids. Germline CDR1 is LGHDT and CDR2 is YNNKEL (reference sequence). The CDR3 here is CASSQDGGPATHKIF. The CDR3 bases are TGTGCCAGCAGCCAAGATGGAGGCCCCGCCACCCACAAGATTTTT.

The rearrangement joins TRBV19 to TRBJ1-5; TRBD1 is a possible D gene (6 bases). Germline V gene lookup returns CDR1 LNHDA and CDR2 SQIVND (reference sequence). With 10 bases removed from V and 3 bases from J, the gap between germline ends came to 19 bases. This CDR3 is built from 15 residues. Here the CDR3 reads CATVRGPASNQPQHF. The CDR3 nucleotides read TGTGCCACAGTCAGGGGACCAGCTTCCAATCAGCCCCAGCATTTT.

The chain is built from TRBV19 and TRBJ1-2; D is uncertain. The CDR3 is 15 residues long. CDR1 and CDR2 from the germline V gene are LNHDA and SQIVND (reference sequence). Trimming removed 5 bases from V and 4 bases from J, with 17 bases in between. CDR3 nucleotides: TGTGCCAGTAGTCCAGACCGACGGACTACCTATGGCTACACCTTC. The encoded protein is CASSPDRRTTYGYTF. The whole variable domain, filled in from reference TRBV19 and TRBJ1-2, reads DGGITQSPKYLFRKEGQNVTLSCEQNLNHDAMYWYRQDPGQGLRLIYYSQIVNDFQKGDIAEGYSVSREKKESFPLTVTSAQKNPTAFYLCASSPDRRTTYGYTFGSGTRLTVV.

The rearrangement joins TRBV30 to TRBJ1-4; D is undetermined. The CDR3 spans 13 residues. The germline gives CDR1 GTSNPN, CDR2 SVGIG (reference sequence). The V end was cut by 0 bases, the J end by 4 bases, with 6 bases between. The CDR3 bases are TGTGCCTGGAGTGTACTCAATAATGAAAAACTGTTTTTT. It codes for CAWSVLNNEKLFF.

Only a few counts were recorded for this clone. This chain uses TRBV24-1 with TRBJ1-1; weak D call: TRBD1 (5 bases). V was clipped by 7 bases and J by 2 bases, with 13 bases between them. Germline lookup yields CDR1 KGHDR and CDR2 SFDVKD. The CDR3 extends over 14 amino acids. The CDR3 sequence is CATRAGQGNTEAFF. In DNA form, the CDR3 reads TGTGCCACCAGGGCCGGGCAGGGAAACACTGAAGCTTTCTTT.

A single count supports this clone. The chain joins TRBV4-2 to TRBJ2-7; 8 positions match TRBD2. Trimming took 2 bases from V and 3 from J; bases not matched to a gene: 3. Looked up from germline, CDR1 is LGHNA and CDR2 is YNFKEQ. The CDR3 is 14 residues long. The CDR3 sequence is CASSQSGSNYEQYF. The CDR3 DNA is TGTGCCAGCAGCCAAAGCGGGAGCAACTACGAGCAGTACTTC.

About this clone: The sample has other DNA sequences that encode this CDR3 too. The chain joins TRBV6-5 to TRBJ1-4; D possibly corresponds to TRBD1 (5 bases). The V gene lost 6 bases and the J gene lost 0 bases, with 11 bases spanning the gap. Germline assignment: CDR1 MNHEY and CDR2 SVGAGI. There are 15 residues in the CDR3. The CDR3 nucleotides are TGTGCCAGCAGGCGAACAGGACCAACTAATGAAAAACTGTTTTTT. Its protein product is CASRRTGPTNEKLFF.

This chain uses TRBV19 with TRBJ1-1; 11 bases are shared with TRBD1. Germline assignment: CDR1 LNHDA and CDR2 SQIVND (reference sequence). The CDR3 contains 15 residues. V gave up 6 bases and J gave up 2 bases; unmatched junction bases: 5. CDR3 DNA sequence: TGTGCCAGTAGGGACAGGGGGCGGCACAACACTGAAGCTTTCTTT. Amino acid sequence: CASRDRGRHNTEAFF.

This CDR3 is CASSPPATNEQYF. The DNA for the CDR3 is TGTGCCAGCAGTCCCCCCGCTACTAACGAGCAGTACTTC. This chain connects TRBV6-6 to TRBJ2-7; no definite D call. V lost 5 bases and J lost 5, with 13 bases in between. The V gene's germline CDR1 is MNHNY and CDR2 SVGAGI (reference sequence). The CDR3 runs to 13 residues.

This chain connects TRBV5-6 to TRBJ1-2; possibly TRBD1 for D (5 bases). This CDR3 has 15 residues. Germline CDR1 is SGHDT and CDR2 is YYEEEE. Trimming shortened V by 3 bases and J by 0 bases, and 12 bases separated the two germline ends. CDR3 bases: TGTGCCAGCAGCTCTTACAGGTACCCTAACTATGGCTACACCTTC. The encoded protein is CASSSYRYPNYGYTF.

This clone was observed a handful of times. The CDR3 DNA reads as TGCGCCAGCAGCTTAGGCCAGGGTCGTTCACCCCTCCACTTT. It is translated as CASSLGQGRSPLHF. The V call is TRBV5-1, the J call TRBJ1-6, with a possible D match to TRBD1 (5 bases). Looked up from germline, CDR1 is SGHRS and CDR2 is YFSETQ. The CDR3 covers 14 residues. Between the trimmed V and J ends, which lost 2 bases and 9 bases, there was a span of 12 bases.

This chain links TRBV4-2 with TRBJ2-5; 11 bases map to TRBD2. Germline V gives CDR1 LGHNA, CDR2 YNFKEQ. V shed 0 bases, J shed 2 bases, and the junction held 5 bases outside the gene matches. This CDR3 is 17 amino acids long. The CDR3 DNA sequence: TGTGCCAGCAGCCAAGAGTGGTCTAGCGGGGGGCAAGAGACCCAGTACTTC. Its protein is CASSQEWSSGGQETQYF.

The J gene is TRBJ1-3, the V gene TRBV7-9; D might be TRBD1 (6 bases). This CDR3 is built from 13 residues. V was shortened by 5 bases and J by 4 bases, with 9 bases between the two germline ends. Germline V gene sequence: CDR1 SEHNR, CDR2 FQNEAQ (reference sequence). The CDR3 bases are TGTGCCAGCAGCCCAGACAGGGGAAACACCATATATTTT. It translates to CASSPDRGNTIYF.

The CDR3 nucleotides are TGTGCCAGCAGTGTCGCGACATTTAGTTCACCCCTCCACTTT. It codes for CASSVATFSSPLHF. The genes are TRBV2 and TRBJ1-6; no definite D call. The V end lost 4 bases, the J end lost 9 bases, and 13 bases lay between the germline ends. This CDR3 is 14 amino acids long. Germline V gives CDR1 SNHLY, CDR2 FYNNEI.

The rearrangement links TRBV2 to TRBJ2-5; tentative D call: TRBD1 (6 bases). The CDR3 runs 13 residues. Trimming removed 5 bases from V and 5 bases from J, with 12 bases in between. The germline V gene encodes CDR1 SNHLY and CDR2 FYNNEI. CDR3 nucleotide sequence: TGTGCCAGCAGTCTGGCCAGGGGTGAGACCCAGTACTTC. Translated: CASSLARGETQYF.